These 5 T cell receptor beta chains share one sample of origin, sequenced in a study of molecular identifiers for immune sequencing clone quantification. From the PCR reads, TCRdb called clonotypes with MiXCR, one entry per CDR3 protein. Of a few hundred thousand distinct CDR3 sequences listed, roughly 26% are singletons. The source material was naive CD8+ T cells from blood, with Jurkat cell RNA spiked in. Noted subset: FACS-sorted CD8+CD4-CCR7+CD45RA+ naive T cells. The receptors here all came from a human donor in good health. Some libraries in this study had Jurkat cell RNA spiked in.

This clonotype was observed a handful of times. V and J are TRBV27 and TRBJ2-7, with 8 bases fitting TRBD1. The CDR3 length is 15 residues. Germline V gene data show CDR1 as MNHEY and CDR2 as SMNVEV (reference sequence). Trimming took 2 bases from V and 2 from J; bases not matched to a gene: 5. The CDR3 nucleotides read TGTGCCAGCAGTTTAACGGGACAGGTAGCCTACGAGCAGTACTTC. This gives the protein CASSLTGQVAYEQYF.

This sequence joins TRBV6-2 or TRBV6-3 and TRBJ2-1; D possibly matches TRBD1 or TRBD2 (5 bases each). The CDR3 length is 13 residues. V was shortened by 7 bases and J by 8 bases, with 15 bases between the two germline ends. Per germline, CDR1 MNHEY and CDR2 SVGEGT. CDR3 in amino acids: CASTWGLTYEQFF. The CDR3 region has the DNA TGTGCCAGCACGTGGGGGTTGACCTATGAGCAGTTCTTC.

The J gene is TRBJ2-1, the V gene TRBV27; D is tentatively TRBD1 or TRBD2 (5 bases each). The length of the CDR3 is 14 residues. V was shortened by 4 bases and J by 8 bases, with 15 bases between the two germline ends. CDR1 is MNHEY and CDR2 is SMNVEV in the germline V gene (reference sequence). This chain's CDR3 is CASSSPGRPHEQFF. CDR3 bases: TGTGCCAGCAGTTCACCGGGACGCCCCCATGAGCAGTTCTTC.

Worth noting for this clonotype: Mismatch with germline at one junction end may stem from a read error. The chain combines TRBV24-1 with TRBJ1-2; perhaps TRBD1 as D (6 bases). CDR1 is KGHDR, CDR2 SFDVKD, per germline. The CDR3 covers 18 residues. DNA for the CDR3: TGTGCCGCCAGTGGTTCGGATGCAACTCCGGACAGAGTATATGGCTACACCTTC. Protein: CAASGSDATPDRVYGYTF.

The V and J genes are TRBV12-3 or TRBV12-4 and TRBJ2-7; TRBD1 or TRBD2 may be the D gene (6 bases each). This CDR3 region has 15 residues. Trimming cost V 3 bases and J 5 bases, with 17 bases left between them. CDR3 sequence reads: CASSFGGHLSDEQYF. Here the CDR3 DNA reads TGTGCCAGCAGTTTTGGGGGGCACTTAAGCGACGAGCAGTACTTC.